This TCR beta chain was sequenced for a study of shared clonotypes between healthy human individuals. Germline trimming cut 1 base from V and 4 bases from J; bases unmatched to any gene: 2. Germline-derived CDR1 and CDR2 are MNHEY and SMNVEV (reference sequence). CDR3 length equals 14 residues. It was CD45RO-negative cells, positively selected for CCR7, that made up naive CD8 cells, with terminally differentiated effector memory CD45RA+ cells excluded. The protocol was immunoSEQ multiplex PCR, while the TCRdb copy is restricted to in-frame clones and leaves out a portion. The repertoire holds about 1.9 million clones, with 90% to 95% as singletons.

The sequencing sample was made of naive CD8+ T cells from PBMCs. The chain links TRBV27 to TRBJ2-3; 7 nucleotides align to TRBD1. This TCR was recovered from a man younger than 35 in good health. Some clones in this sample may be carry-over from other donors' samples. The CDR3 DNA is TGTGCCAGCAGTTTATGGGACAGCTCAGATACGCAGTATTTT. This sequence encodes CASSLWDSSDTQYF.